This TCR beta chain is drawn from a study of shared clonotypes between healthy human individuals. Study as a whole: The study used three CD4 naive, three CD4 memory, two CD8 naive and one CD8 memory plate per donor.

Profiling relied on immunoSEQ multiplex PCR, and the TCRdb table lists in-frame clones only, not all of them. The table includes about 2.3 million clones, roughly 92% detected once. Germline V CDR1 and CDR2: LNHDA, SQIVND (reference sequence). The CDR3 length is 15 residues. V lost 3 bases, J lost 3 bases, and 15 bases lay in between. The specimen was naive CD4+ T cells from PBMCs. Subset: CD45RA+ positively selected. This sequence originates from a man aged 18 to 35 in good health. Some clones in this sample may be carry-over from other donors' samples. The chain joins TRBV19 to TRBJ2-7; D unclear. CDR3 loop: CASSISQVTLYEQYF. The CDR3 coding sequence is TGTGCCAGTAGTATTTCTCAGGTAACTCTCTACGAGCAGTACTTC.